The 14 T cell receptor beta chains in this list originate from one sample, sequenced in a study of cytomegalovirus exposure and HLA in healthy donors. Primers for the PCR totalled 60 Vbeta and 13 Jbeta. Measured with immunoSEQ multiplex PCR; TCRdb has only the in-frame clones, and not every one. The repertoire has 150,000 to 200,000 clones, roughly 84% of them found once; the top ten carry approximately 2%. Sequenced input: PBMCs. These receptors came from a man younger than 35 in good health and CMV-seronegative.

The chain employs TRBV6-5 and TRBJ1-5; 7 bases are shared with TRBD1. J gave up 2 bases and V 9 bases, and 1 base lay outside the gene matches. Germline CDR1 MNHEY, CDR2 SVGAGI. There are 12 residues in the CDR3. CDR3 sequence reads: CASGTGNQPQHF. The CDR3 DNA reads TGTGCCAGTGGGACAGGCAATCAGCCCCAGCATTTT.

The DNA for the CDR3 is TGTGCCAGCAGTGACTTCGGGGGGCTTAGCAATCAGCCCCAGCATTTT. Translation: CASSDFGGLSNQPQHF. The chain couples TRBV6-1 to TRBJ1-5, with D possibly matching TRBD1 (6 bases). The CDR3 spans 16 residues. Trimming stripped 3 bases from V and 0 bases from J, with 12 bases between. CDR1 MNHNS and CDR2 SASEGT come from the germline V gene.

The rearrangement uses TRBV6-5 and TRBJ1-5; possibly TRBD1 for D (5 bases). The V end lost 5 bases, the J end lost 2 bases, and 13 bases lay between the germline ends. Germline V gives CDR1 MNHEY, CDR2 SVGAGI. The CDR3 runs to 15 residues. In DNA, the CDR3 is TGTGCCAGCAGTCCTCTGGGGGGGGGCAATCAGCCCCAGCATTTT. Translating gives CASSPLGGGNQPQHF.

DNA for the CDR3: TGTGCCAGCAGCGGGACAGTAGGCGAGCAGTACTTC. Translation: CASSGTVGEQYF. The chain has TRBV9 and TRBJ2-7; tentative D call: TRBD1 (6 bases). This CDR3 comprises 12 residues. Germline CDR1 and CDR2: SGDLS and YYNGEE. Trimming removed 3 bases at V and 6 bases at J, with 10 bases between.

The chain joins TRBV28 to TRBJ2-7, with D possibly being TRBD2 (5 bases). The CDR3 has 14 residues. Looked up from germline, CDR1 is MDHEN and CDR2 is SYDVKM. Trimming stripped 7 bases from V and 4 bases from J, with 17 bases between. The CDR3 DNA is TGTGCCAGCACTGAGACCCGGGAAAAATACGAGCAGTACTTC. Its protein product is CASTETREKYEQYF.

The V and J genes are TRBV10-1 and TRBJ1-1; TRBD1 might be the D (6 bases). Trimming took 8 bases from V and 4 from J, leaving 17 bases between them. Germline values: CDR1 WNHNN, CDR2 SYGVQD (reference sequence). The CDR3 is 14 amino acids. CDR3 amino acids: CASPGTGSGTEAFF. The CDR3 nucleotides are TGCGCCAGCCCTGGAACAGGGAGTGGCACTGAAGCTTTCTTT.

This clone was found a few times. V is TRBV9 and J is TRBJ2-1; D perhaps matches TRBD1 (5 bases). V was pared by 0 bases and J by 0 bases, with 10 bases between. This CDR3 region has 16 residues. CDR1 SGDLS and CDR2 YYNGEE come from the germline V gene. Here the CDR3 DNA reads TGTGCCAGCAGCGTAGGAAGGGGAAGCTCCTACAATGAGCAGTTCTTC. Translation gives CASSVGRGSSYNEQFF.

This chain links TRBV19 with TRBJ1-5, with TRBD1 identical over 9 bases. J lost 1 base, V lost 5 bases, and 6 bases had no gene match. Germline V CDR1 and CDR2: LNHDA, SQIVND (reference sequence). The CDR3 has 16 amino acids. The CDR3: CASSVLGQGSNQPQHF. CDR3 nucleotide sequence: TGTGCCAGTAGTGTTTTGGGACAGGGCAGCAATCAGCCCCAGCATTTT.

This clone has only a few counts. The rearrangement uses TRBV6-4 and TRBJ2-3; perhaps TRBD2 as D (7 bases). V was trimmed by 3 bases and J by 6 bases, leaving 16 bases between them. Germline V lookup: CDR1 MRHNA, CDR2 SNTAGT. There are 15 residues in the CDR3. CDR3 in DNA: TGTGCCAGCAGTGAGAAGGCGGGGGCAGGGGATACGCAGTATTTT. As protein: CASSEKAGAGDTQYF.

V is TRBV6-1 and J is TRBJ2-7; possibly TRBD2 for D (6 bases). Germline CDR1 and CDR2: MNHNS and SASEGT. This CDR3 is built from 13 residues. Trimming cost V 2 bases and J 7 bases, with 12 bases left between them. The CDR3 DNA reads TGTGCCAGCAGTGAAACGGGGGTGGGGGAGCAGTACTTC. Translated: CASSETGVGEQYF.

CDR3 amino acids: CATSRDWSRQGQYF. The CDR3 nucleotides are TGTGCCACCAGCAGAGATTGGTCGAGACAGGGTCAGTACTTC. The chain is built from TRBV15 and TRBJ2-7, with 7 nucleotides matching TRBD1. Germline lookup yields CDR1 LNHNV and CDR2 YYDKDF (reference sequence). The CDR3 totals 14 residues. Losses at the gene ends were 0 bases for V and 10 bases for J; bases not matched to a gene: 9.

The gene calls are TRBV6-1 and TRBJ2-2; 8 bases fit TRBD2. The CDR3 totals 16 residues. V shed 4 bases, J shed 4 bases, and the junction held 8 bases outside the gene matches. Germline CDR1 and CDR2: MNHNS and SASEGT. CDR3 bases: TGTGCCAGCAGTGTCGGGGGGGCCAGCAGCACCGGGGAGCTGTTTTTT. This sequence encodes CASSVGGASSTGELFF.

CDR3 sequence reads: CASRTGGECQPQHF. The CDR3 DNA is TGTGCCAGCAGGACAGGGGGCGAATGTCAGCCCCAGCATTTT. The chain joins TRBV21-1 to TRBJ1-5; the table calls TRBD1, which could not be checked here. TRBV21-1 is given as a pseudogene. This CDR3 contains 14 residues.

The genes are TRBV18 and TRBJ1-1; D gene uncertain. The germline V and J ends were trimmed by 8 bases and 0 bases, with 13 bases remaining between them. The CDR3 covers 14 residues. Germline assignment: CDR1 KGHSH and CDR2 LQKENI. The CDR3 DNA reads TGTGCCAGCCACGGGATAGCTATGAACACTGAAGCTTTCTTT. Translating gives CASHGIAMNTEAFF.